Listed below are T cell receptor beta chains from one sample, sequenced in a study of T cell responses to AZD1222 COVID-19 vaccine. Clones were read by immunoSEQ multiplex PCR, and TCRdb kept only the in-frame ones, dropping some. The data contain under 70,000 clones, 80% to 90% of them singletons. Source: peripheral blood, taken on day 0 of AZD1222 vaccination. The origin of the receptors is an adult in good health. CDR3s leave out the opening cysteine and the closing phenylalanine or tryptophan. Fields, in order: V gene, D gene, clone size, J gene, CDR3 protein. The D gene is left open where the match is weak. Clone sizes are given selectively: once, few, many, or a class where the clone is expanded.

TRBV7-9	TRBD1	-	TRBJ2-7	ASSYGQGSYEQY
TRBV11-3	TRBD1	-	TRBJ1-2	ASSFDRDGYT
TRBV14	TRBD2	-	TRBJ2-7	ASSQDLSGRDSYEQY
TRBV5-1	-	-	TRBJ1-1	ASSLAATANTEAF
TRBV21-1	-	once	TRBJ2-1	ASSRFLWGNYNEQF
TRBV7-9	-	-	TRBJ2-7	ASSSTRGRTPYEQY
TRBV6-6	-	-	TRBJ1-2	ASSLLSMGGGPYGYT
TRBV2	-	-	TRBJ2-5	ASRPARERETQY
TRBV3-1/TRBV3-2	-	-	TRBJ2-5	ASSHPFLETQY
TRBV18	-	-	TRBJ2-7	ASSPPVVPYEQY
TRBV29-1	TRBD1	-	TRBJ1-5	SVRTGAQPQH
TRBV7-2	TRBD2	-	TRBJ2-3	ASSSYSGRTTDTQY
TRBV2	-	-	TRBJ2-5	ASSVASAQY
TRBV7-2	TRBD1	few	TRBJ1-4	ASSLGPGQGQAKLF
TRBV11-1	TRBD2	-	TRBJ2-1	ASSLAGGYNEQF
TRBV27	-	-	TRBJ1-6	ASSWGRNSPLH
TRBV25-1	-	-	TRBJ1-2	ATGGAGSGYT
TRBV2	-	-	TRBJ1-1	ASSLQGGITEAF
TRBV5-6	TRBD1	-	TRBJ2-7	ASSLVGQYYEQY
TRBV27	TRBD1	-	TRBJ1-5	ASSRGTGFDQPQH
TRBV7-2	-	-	TRBJ1-4	ASSWRTDEKLF
TRBV7-9	-	-	TRBJ1-2	ASSLALGSDGYT
TRBV30	TRBD2	-	TRBJ2-1	AWIAGGVYNEQF
TRBV28	TRBD1	-	TRBJ1-2	ASSLGTGGARGYT
TRBV9	TRBD1	-	TRBJ1-1	ASSAGPNNRGQGTEAF
TRBV18	TRBD2	-	TRBJ2-1	ASSLGLAGLYNEQF
TRBV27	TRBD1	-	TRBJ2-3	ASSSHRGRRTDTQY
TRBV6-6	TRBD1	-	TRBJ1-6	ASSLGTGPNSPLH
TRBV7-9	-	-	TRBJ1-4	ASSLEGRTYEKLF
TRBV5-5	-	-	TRBJ1-1	ASSFGWGDTEAF
TRBV30	-	-	TRBJ2-1	AWSARVEQF
TRBV24-1	TRBD1	-	TRBJ2-7	ATSDLRTGYEQY